These T cell receptor beta chains were read from a single sample in a study of shared clonotypes between healthy human individuals. The protocol was immunoSEQ multiplex PCR, while the TCRdb copy is restricted to in-frame clones and leaves out a portion. The sample consists of a few million clones, around 95% of them appearing once. The sample taken for sequencing was naive CD4+ T cells sorted from blood. The origin of the receptors is a man between 18 and 29 years old in good health. CDR3s include the opening cysteine and the closing phenylalanine or tryptophan. A D gene is named only where the DNA matches it firmly.

d_call j_call cdr3_length v_call cdr3_nt cdr3_aa
TRBD1 TRBJ1-2 15 TRBV7-9 TGTGCCAGCAGCTTGGACAGGGGAGCTAACTATGGCTACACCTTC CASSLDRGANYGYTF
- TRBJ2-7 15 TRBV7-2 TGTGCCAGCAGCTTAGATGCGGGGAGCTCCTACGAGCAGTACTTC CASSLDAGSSYEQYF
- TRBJ2-2 15 TRBV4-3 TGCGCCAGCAGCCAAGTATTTGAAGGGGCCGGGGAGCTGTTTTTT CASSQVFEGAGELFF
TRBD2 TRBJ2-1 17 TRBV9 TGTGCCAGCAGCGTAGGGGGAGGGATGAGCTCCTACAATGAGCAGTTCTTC CASSVGGGMSSYNEQFF
TRBD2 TRBJ2-7 16 TRBV11-2 TGTGCCAGCAGCCCCAGACTAGCGGGGATCACCTACGAGCAGTACTTC CASSPRLAGITYEQYF
- TRBJ1-2 15 TRBV19 TGTGCCAGTAGTATTAGTCTATTAGCTAACTATGGCTACACCTTC CASSISLLANYGYTF
- TRBJ1-5 17 TRBV18 TGTGCCAGCTCCTCCGGTTGGTTACCGAATAGCAATCAGCCCCAGCATTTT CASSSGWLPNSNQPQHF
TRBD2 TRBJ2-1 18 TRBV15 TGTGCCACCAGCGGGCGGCCCCGGACTAGCGGGAGGGCCGATGAGCAGTTCTTC CATSGRPRTSGRADEQFF
- TRBJ1-1 11 TRBV20-1 TGCAGTGCTGTGGTGAACACTGAAGCTTTCTTT CSAVVNTEAFF
- TRBJ2-7 15 TRBV5-4 TGTGCCAGCAGCTTGGAGGCAGGGGGGGCCTACGAGCAGTACTTC CASSLEAGGAYEQYF
- TRBJ2-7 14 TRBV28 TGTGCCAGCAGTTTATCCCCTGAGGGGCTCAGGGAGTACTTC CASSLSPEGLREYF